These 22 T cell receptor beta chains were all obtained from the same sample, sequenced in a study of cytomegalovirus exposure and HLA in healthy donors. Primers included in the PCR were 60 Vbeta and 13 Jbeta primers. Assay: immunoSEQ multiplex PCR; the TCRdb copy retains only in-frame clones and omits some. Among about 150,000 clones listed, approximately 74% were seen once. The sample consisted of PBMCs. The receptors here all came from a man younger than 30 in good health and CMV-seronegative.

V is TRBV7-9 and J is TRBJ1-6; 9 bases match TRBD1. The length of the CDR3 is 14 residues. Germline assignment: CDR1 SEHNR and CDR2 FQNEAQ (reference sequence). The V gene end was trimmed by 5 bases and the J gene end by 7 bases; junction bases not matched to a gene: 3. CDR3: CASSAGTGNSPLHF. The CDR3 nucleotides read TGTGCCAGCAGCGCCGGGACAGGGAATTCACCCCTCCACTTT.

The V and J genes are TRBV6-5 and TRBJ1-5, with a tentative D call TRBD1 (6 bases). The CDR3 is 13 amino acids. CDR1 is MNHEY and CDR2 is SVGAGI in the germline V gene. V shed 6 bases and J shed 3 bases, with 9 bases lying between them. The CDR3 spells CASRGGFNQPQHF. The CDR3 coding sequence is TGTGCCAGCAGAGGGGGTTTCAATCAGCCCCAGCATTTT.

The chain's CDR3 is CASSLGTKSSYNEQFF. The DNA for the CDR3 is TGTGCCAGCAGCTTGGGGACTAAGAGCTCCTACAATGAGCAGTTCTTC. The rearrangement links TRBV5-5 to TRBJ2-1; D possibly corresponds to TRBD2 (6 bases). CDR1 SGHKS and CDR2 YYEKEE come from the germline V gene (reference sequence). This CDR3 comprises 16 residues. V was cut by 0 bases and J by 0 bases, with 10 bases left in between.

The CDR3 DNA follows: TGCGCCAGCAGCTTGGGACAGTCGTACACAGATACGCAGTATTTT. This gives the protein CASSLGQSYTDTQYF. The rearrangement uses TRBV5-1 and TRBJ2-3, with D perhaps matching TRBD1 (5 bases). The CDR3 is 15 amino acids. The V end was cut by 0 bases, the J end by 2 bases, with 10 bases between. Germline V gives CDR1 SGHRS, CDR2 YFSETQ.

The CDR3 DNA is TGTGCCAGCAGTGATTTCATCAACACTGAAGCTTTCTTT. Translated: CASSDFINTEAFF. V gene TRBV2 combines with J gene TRBJ1-1; no firm D call. V was clipped by 3 bases and J by 2 bases, with 7 bases between them. The length of the CDR3 is 13 residues. Germline V gives CDR1 SNHLY, CDR2 FYNNEI.

CDR3 in DNA: TGTGCCAGCAGCCAGGGGTTCTGGACAGGGACCATGAACACTGAAGCTTTCTTT. Translating gives CASSQGFWTGTMNTEAFF. The chain uses TRBV2 and TRBJ1-1; 8 bases are shared with TRBD1. Germline assignment: CDR1 SNHLY and CDR2 FYNNEI. The CDR3 is 18 residues long. V dropped 6 bases and J dropped 0; count of bases not matched to a gene: 15.

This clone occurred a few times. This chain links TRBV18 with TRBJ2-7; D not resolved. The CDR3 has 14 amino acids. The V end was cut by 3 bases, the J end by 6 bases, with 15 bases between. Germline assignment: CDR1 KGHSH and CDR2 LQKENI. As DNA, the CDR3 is TGTGCCAGCTCACCCGCTCAGGCGAGTGGCGAGCAGTACTTC. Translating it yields CASSPAQASGEQYF.

CDR3 in DNA: TGTGCCAGCAGCTTTGTGGGCAGGAACACTGAAGCTTTCTTT. Its translation: CASSFVGRNTEAFF. V is TRBV7-2 and J is TRBJ1-1; no clear D. The germline V gene has CDR1 SGHTA and CDR2 FQGNSA. The CDR3 sequence is 14 residues long. Trimming removed 3 bases at V and 1 base at J, with 9 bases between.

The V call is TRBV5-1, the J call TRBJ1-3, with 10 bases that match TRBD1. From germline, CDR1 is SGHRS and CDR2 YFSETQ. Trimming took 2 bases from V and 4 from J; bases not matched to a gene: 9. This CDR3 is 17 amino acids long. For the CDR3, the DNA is TGCGCCAGCAGCTTACCGGGGGGGACAGGGGCCGGAAACACCATATATTTT. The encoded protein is CASSLPGGTGAGNTIYF.

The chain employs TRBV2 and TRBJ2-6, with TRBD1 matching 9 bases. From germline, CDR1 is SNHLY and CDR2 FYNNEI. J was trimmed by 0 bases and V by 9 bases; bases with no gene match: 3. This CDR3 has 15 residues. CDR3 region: CARGQGTSGANVLTF. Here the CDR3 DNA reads TGTGCCAGGGGACAGGGTACCTCTGGGGCCAACGTCCTGACTTTC.

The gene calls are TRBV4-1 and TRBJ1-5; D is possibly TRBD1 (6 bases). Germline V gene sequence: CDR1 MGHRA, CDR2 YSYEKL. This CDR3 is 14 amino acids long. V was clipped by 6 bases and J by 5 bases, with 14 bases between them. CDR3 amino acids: CASSEEGGYQPQHF. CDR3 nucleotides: TGCGCCAGCAGTGAAGAAGGGGGATATCAGCCCCAGCATTTT.

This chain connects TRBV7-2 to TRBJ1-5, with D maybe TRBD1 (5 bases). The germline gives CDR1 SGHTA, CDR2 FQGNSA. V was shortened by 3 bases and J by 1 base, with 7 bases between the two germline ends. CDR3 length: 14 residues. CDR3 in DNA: TGTGCCAGCAGCTTTCAGGGAAGCAATCAGCCCCAGCATTTT. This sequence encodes CASSFQGSNQPQHF. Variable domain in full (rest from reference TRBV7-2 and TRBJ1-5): GAGVSQSPSNKVTEKGKDVELRCDPISGHTALYWYRQSLGQGLEFLIYFQGNSAPDKSGLPSDRFSAERTGGSVSTLTIQRTQQEDSAVYLCASSFQGSNQPQHFGDGTRLSIL.

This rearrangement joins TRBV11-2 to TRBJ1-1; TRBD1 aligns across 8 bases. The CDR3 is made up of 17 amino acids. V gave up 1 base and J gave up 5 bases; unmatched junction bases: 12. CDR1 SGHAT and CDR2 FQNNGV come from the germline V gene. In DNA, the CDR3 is TGTGCCAGCAGCTTAGTAGGGCAGGGGGCAAGAGGAACTGAAGCTTTCTTT. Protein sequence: CASSLVGQGARGTEAFF.

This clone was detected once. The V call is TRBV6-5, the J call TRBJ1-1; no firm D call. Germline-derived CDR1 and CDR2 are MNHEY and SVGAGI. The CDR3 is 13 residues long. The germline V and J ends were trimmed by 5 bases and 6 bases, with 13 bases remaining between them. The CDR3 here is CASSPGRAPEAFF. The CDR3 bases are TGTGCCAGCAGTCCCGGGAGGGCCCCTGAAGCTTTCTTT.

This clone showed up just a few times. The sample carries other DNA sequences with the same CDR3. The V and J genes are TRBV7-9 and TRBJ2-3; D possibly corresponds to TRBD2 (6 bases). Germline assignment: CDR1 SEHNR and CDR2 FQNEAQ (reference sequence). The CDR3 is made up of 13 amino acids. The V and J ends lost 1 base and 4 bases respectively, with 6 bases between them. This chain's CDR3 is CASSLGGADTQYF. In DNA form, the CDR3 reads TGTGCCAGCAGCTTAGGGGGGGCAGATACGCAGTATTTT.

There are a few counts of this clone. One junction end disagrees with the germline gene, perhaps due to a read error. The CDR3 is CASSDSRSSGANGLTF. CDR3 coding DNA: TGTGCCAGCAGTGACAGTCGCAGCTCTGGGGCCAACGGCCTGACTTTC. The gene calls are TRBV6-4 and TRBJ2-6; maybe TRBD1 (5 bases). Germline V gives CDR1 MRHNA, CDR2 SNTAGT. The CDR3 is made up of 16 amino acids.

In DNA, the CDR3 is TGTGCCAGCATCCTTGCGGGGGTTCGGGAGACCCAGTACTTC. Its protein is CASILAGVRETQYF. The chain is built from TRBV7-9 and TRBJ2-5; TRBD2 aligns across 7 bases. The CDR3 is 14 residues long. Trimming took 7 bases from V and 5 from J; bases not matched to a gene: 10. Germline loops: CDR1 SEHNR, CDR2 FQNEAQ (reference sequence).

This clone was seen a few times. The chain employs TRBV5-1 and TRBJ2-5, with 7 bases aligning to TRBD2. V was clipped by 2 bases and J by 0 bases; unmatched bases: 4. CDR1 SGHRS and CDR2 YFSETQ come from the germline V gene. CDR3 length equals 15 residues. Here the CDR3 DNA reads TGCGCCAGCAGCTTCGGGGAGGGCTACCAAGAGACCCAGTACTTC. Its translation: CASSFGEGYQETQYF.

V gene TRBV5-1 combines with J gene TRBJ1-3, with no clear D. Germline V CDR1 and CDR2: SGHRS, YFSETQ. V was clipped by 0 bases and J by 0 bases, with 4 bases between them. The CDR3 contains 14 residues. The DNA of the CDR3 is TGCGCCAGCAGCTTGGACGGCTCTGGAAACACCATATATTTT. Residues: CASSLDGSGNTIYF.

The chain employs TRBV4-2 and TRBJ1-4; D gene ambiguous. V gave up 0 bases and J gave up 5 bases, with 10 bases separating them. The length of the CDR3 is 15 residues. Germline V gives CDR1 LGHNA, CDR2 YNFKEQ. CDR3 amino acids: CASSQDGRGNEKLFF. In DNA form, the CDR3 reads TGTGCCAGCAGCCAAGATGGGCGGGGAAATGAAAAACTGTTTTTT.

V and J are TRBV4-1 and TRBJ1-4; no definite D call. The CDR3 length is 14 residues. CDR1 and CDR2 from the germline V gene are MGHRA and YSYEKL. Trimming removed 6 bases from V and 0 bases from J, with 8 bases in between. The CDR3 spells CASRRIATNEKLFF. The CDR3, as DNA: TGCGCCAGCAGGAGAATCGCAACTAATGAAAAACTGTTTTTT.

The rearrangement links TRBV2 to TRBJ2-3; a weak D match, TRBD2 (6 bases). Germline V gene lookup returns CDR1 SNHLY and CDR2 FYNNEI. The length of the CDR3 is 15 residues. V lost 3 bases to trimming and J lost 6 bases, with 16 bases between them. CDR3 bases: TGTGCCAGCAGTGACGTCCGGGAGCTCAAGGATACGCAGTATTTT. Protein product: CASSDVRELKDTQYF.